This TCR beta chain was identified in a study of tumor and adjacent non-tumor tissue in lung cancer. Judged by abundance, this clonotype is medium-sized (0.01 to 0.1%). The germline gives CDR1 WSHSY, CDR2 SAAADI. V gave up 6 bases and J gave up 8 bases; unmatched junction bases: 11. This CDR3 has 15 amino acids. A modified ARM-PCR protocol with three rounds of nested PCR amplified TCRbeta. TCRdb re-analysed the multiplex PCR reads in MiXCR, keeping a single row per CDR3 protein. Among under 95,000 distinct CDR3 sequences listed, around 57% were seen once. The template was RNA from unsorted bulk tissue.

This chain links TRBV10-2 with TRBJ2-1; 9 bases line up with TRBD1. This clonotype originated in a man in his sixties or seventies with non-small cell lung cancer. The sequenced sample consisted of lung tumor tissue. CDR3 DNA: TGCGCCAGCAGCTCCTCGGGGACAGGGCGGTATGAGCAGTTCTTC. Translating it yields CASSSSGTGRYEQFF.